A single sample gave rise to the 18 T cell receptor beta chains below, sequenced in a study of control samples from healthy donors and cancer patients. Profiled with immunoSEQ multiplex PCR; TCRdb holds only in-frame clones, not every one. The table records fewer than 200,000 clones, about 94% of them present only once. Sample: blood. The receptors stem from a woman between 55 and 75 years old in good health.

The V call is TRBV5-1, the J call TRBJ1-3; D remains unclear. CDR1 is SGHRS and CDR2 is YFSETQ in the germline V gene. This CDR3 comprises 14 residues. Trimming cost V 4 bases and J 2 bases, with 10 bases left between them. CDR3 protein: CASSLVLPGNTIYF. The CDR3 bases are TGCGCCAGCAGCCTGGTATTACCTGGAAACACCATATATTTT.

The chain links TRBV7-9 to TRBJ1-2, with 7 bases aligning to TRBD1. Germline-derived CDR1 and CDR2 are SEHNR and FQNEAQ (reference sequence). Unmatched junction bases numbered 18, after V lost 5 bases and J lost 3 bases. The CDR3 length is 18 residues. CDR3: CASSPRGVLGGVDYGYTF. DNA of the CDR3: TGTGCCAGCAGCCCCCGGGGGGTCCTAGGGGGCGTGGACTATGGCTACACCTTC.

The chain uses TRBV9 and TRBJ2-1; D remains ambiguous. Deletions cut 0 bases from V and 4 bases from J, with 8 bases between. This CDR3 has 14 amino acids. CDR1 is SGDLS, CDR2 YYNGEE, per germline. The CDR3 DNA reads as TGTGCCAGCAGCGTAGAAGATCTGTACAATGAGCAGTTCTTC. Its translation is CASSVEDLYNEQFF.

The V and J genes are TRBV7-2 and TRBJ2-5; D not certain. This CDR3 comprises 12 residues. Looked up from germline, CDR1 is SGHTA and CDR2 is FQGNSA. V lost 5 bases to trimming and J lost 5 bases, with 9 bases between them. CDR3 DNA: TGTGCCAGCAGCGTTAGTGCGGAGACCCAGTACTTC. Translated: CASSVSAETQYF.

V usage is TRBV4-1 and J usage is TRBJ1-2; the D is unclear. CDR3 size: 15 residues. Germline V lookup: CDR1 MGHRA, CDR2 YSYEKL. The ends were cut back, 0 bases at V and 0 bases at J, with 8 bases in the middle. The CDR3 here is CASSQDRGTNYGYTF. As DNA, the CDR3 is TGCGCCAGCAGCCAAGATCGGGGAACTAACTATGGCTACACCTTC.

The V gene is TRBV5-1, the J gene TRBJ2-2; 12 bases are a match to TRBD1. Germline V gene sequence: CDR1 SGHRS, CDR2 YFSETQ. J was trimmed by 4 bases and V by 1 base; bases with no gene match: 11. This CDR3 has 19 amino acids. CDR3 in DNA: TGCGCCAGCAGCTTGTTTTCGGGACAGGGGGCATTTCGCACCGGGGAGCTGTTTTTT. Its protein is CASSLFSGQGAFRTGELFF. Variable domain in full (rest from reference TRBV5-1 and TRBJ2-2): KAGVTQTPRYLIKTRGQQVTLSCSPISGHRSVSWYQQTPGQGLQFLFEYFSETQRNKGNFPGRFSGRQFSNSRSEMNVSTLELGDSALYLCASSLFSGQGAFRTGELFFGEGSRLTVL.

The gene calls are TRBV19 and TRBJ2-6, with 7 bases fitting TRBD1. V shed 5 bases and J 9 bases; nucleotides not matched to a gene: 7. Germline V gene lookup returns CDR1 LNHDA and CDR2 SQIVND (reference sequence). This CDR3 has 14 residues. The CDR3 reads CASSDRVIFNVLTF. CDR3 nucleotides: TGTGCCAGTAGTGACAGGGTTATCTTCAACGTCCTGACTTTC.

The chain carries TRBV15 and TRBJ2-7, with TRBD2 matching over 7 bases. The germline CDR1 and CDR2 sequences are LNHNV and YYDKDF (reference sequence). Losses at the gene ends were 0 bases for V and 7 bases for J; bases not matched to a gene: 6. The CDR3 loop spans 14 amino acids. Here the CDR3 reads CATSRDSQGGEQYF. CDR3 in DNA: TGTGCCACCAGCAGAGATTCCCAGGGAGGGGAGCAGTACTTC.

This clone was seen once. The V call is TRBV4-1, the J call TRBJ1-5; D possibly corresponds to TRBD1 (5 bases). From germline, CDR1 is MGHRA and CDR2 YSYEKL. V lost 2 bases and J lost 0, with 11 bases in between. This CDR3 contains 16 residues. CDR3 loop: CASSQRQGGSNQPQHF. The CDR3 coding sequence is TGCGCCAGCAGCCAAAGGCAGGGTGGTAGCAATCAGCCCCAGCATTTT.

The chain employs TRBV4-1 and TRBJ1-5, with D possibly being TRBD1 (6 bases). The CDR3 is 16 amino acids. Germline V gives CDR1 MGHRA, CDR2 YSYEKL. Trimming took 3 bases from V and 2 from J, leaving 14 bases between them. CDR3 loop: CASSHPREGGNQPQHF. The CDR3 DNA reads as TGCGCCAGCAGCCACCCCCGAGAGGGGGGCAATCAGCCCCAGCATTTT.

CDR3 in DNA: TGTGCCAGCAGCTTAGCGGGGGCCTCCTACAATGAGCAGTTCTTC. Residues: CASSLAGASYNEQFF. J is TRBJ2-1 and V is TRBV7-2; TRBD1 might be the D (6 bases). The V and J ends lost 0 bases and 0 bases respectively, with 6 bases between them. The germline V gene has CDR1 SGHTA and CDR2 FQGNSA. The CDR3 has 15 residues.

The J gene is TRBJ1-2, the V gene TRBV6-6, with D perhaps matching TRBD1 (5 bases). V lost 0 bases and J 4 bases, leaving 12 bases between the germline ends. This CDR3 contains 15 residues. Germline CDR1 MNHNY, CDR2 SVGAGI (reference sequence). The CDR3 region has the DNA TGTGCCAGCAGTTACTCTGTCCGACAGATCTATGGCTACACCTTC. Amino acid sequence: CASSYSVRQIYGYTF.

The chain is built from TRBV2 and TRBJ1-5; 8 nucleotides line up with TRBD1. Germline CDR1 and CDR2: SNHLY and FYNNEI. V shed 6 bases, J shed 2 bases, and the junction held 12 bases outside the gene matches. This CDR3 contains 17 residues. This CDR3 is CASSAGSSTGGNQPQHF. In nucleotides, the CDR3 is TGTGCCAGCAGCGCCGGGTCTTCGACAGGGGGCAATCAGCCCCAGCATTTT.

The rearrangement joins TRBV3-1 (or the pseudogene TRBV3-2) to TRBJ1-1, with 7 bases lining up with TRBD1. With V trimmed by 4 bases and J by 1 base, 6 bases remained unmatched. Germline V lookup: CDR1 LGHDT, CDR2 YNNKEL (reference sequence). This CDR3 contains 15 residues. The CDR3 reads CASSPRTGPNTEAFF. For the CDR3, the DNA is TGTGCCAGCAGCCCCCGGACAGGCCCGAACACTGAAGCTTTCTTT.

This clone showed up just a few times. The chain links TRBV7-8 to TRBJ1-2; TRBD1 is a possible D gene (6 bases). V lost 5 bases, J lost 7 bases, and 23 bases lay in between. The CDR3 extends over 16 amino acids. CDR1 and CDR2 (germline): SGHVS, FQNEAQ. Written as DNA, the CDR3 is TGTGCCAGCAGCAGCAGCTACGGGAGGGGGGGCTTTGGCTACACCTTC. Its protein is CASSSSYGRGGFGYTF.

V and J are TRBV9 and TRBJ1-4, with 8 positions matching TRBD1. Trimming at V came to 4 bases and at J to 0 bases, leaving 11 bases not matched to a gene. The CDR3 length is 18 residues. The germline V gene encodes CDR1 SGDLS and CDR2 YYNGEE. CDR3 nucleotide sequence: TGTGCCAGCAGCCCGACCTCGGACAGGGCTACAACTAATGAAAAACTGTTTTTT. Translating it yields CASSPTSDRATTNEKLFF.

J is TRBJ2-7 and V is TRBV24-1; D possibly corresponds to TRBD1 (6 bases). Trimming took off 4 bases at V and 2 bases at J, with 11 bases between the two ends. This CDR3 has 14 residues. Germline CDR1 is KGHDR and CDR2 is SFDVKD. CDR3 nucleotides: TGTGCCACCAGTGACCCGGACAGACCCTACGAGCAGTACTTC. It yields the protein CATSDPDRPYEQYF.

This rearrangement joins TRBV18 to TRBJ1-2, with TRBD1 identical over 12 bases. The CDR3 extends over 14 amino acids. With V trimmed by 4 bases and J by 8 bases, 5 bases remained unmatched. Germline CDR1 and CDR2: KGHSH and LQKENI. This CDR3 reads CASSRDRGLSGYTF. DNA for the CDR3: TGTGCCAGCTCACGGGACAGGGGGCTAAGCGGCTACACCTTC.